These 2 T cell receptor beta chains came from one sample sequenced in a study of CD8 T cells in Susac syndrome. Random hexamers were used to reverse transcribe roughly 0.5 to 1 ug of RNA. TCRdb passed the immunoSEQ multiplex PCR reads through MiXCR, listing each CDR3 protein once. The repertoire consists of about 60,000 distinct CDR3 sequences, with more than 80% occurring once and the leading ten covering 0.15% to 0.25%. Material: CD8+ T cells from PBMCs. The receptors were sampled from a human donor in good health.

The chain recombines TRBV4-3 with TRBJ2-5; 9 bases line up with TRBD2. The germline V gene has CDR1 LGHNA and CDR2 YSLEER. This CDR3 contains 14 residues. Trimming took 3 bases from V and 5 from J; bases not matched to a gene: 4. The CDR3 reads CASSQGLADETQYF. The CDR3 coding sequence is TGCGCCAGCAGCCAGGGACTAGCTGATGAGACCCAGTACTTC.

The V and J genes are TRBV7-2 and TRBJ2-6; D is uncertain. Trimming left V 5 bases short and J 0 bases short, with 17 bases between. The CDR3 contains 18 residues. Per germline, CDR1 SGHTA and CDR2 FQGNSA. The CDR3 loop is CASSPNFPPSSGANVLTF. CDR3 DNA: TGTGCCAGCAGCCCCAACTTCCCCCCAAGCTCTGGGGCCAACGTCCTGACTTTC.